The 10 T cell receptor beta chains presented below share a single source sample, sequenced in a study of CD8+ T cells in alopecia areata. RNA, once extracted, was reverse transcribed into cDNA for use as the sequencing template. Method: immunoSEQ multiplex PCR; TCRdb's copy keeps in-frame clones and lacks some. The data contain about 290,000 clones, 58% of them singletons. The treatment: oral pan-JAK inhibitor, 5-10 mg twice daily. The input for sequencing was CD4+ T cells sorted from blood, taken at week 24, from a patient treated with tofacitinib. These TCRs come from a human donor with alopecia areata.

There are a few counts of this clone. V and J are TRBV29-1 and TRBJ1-1, with D unresolved. V lost 0 bases, J lost 3 bases, and 8 bases lay in between. The germline V gene encodes CDR1 SQVTM and CDR2 ANQGSEA. The CDR3 length is 13 residues. For the CDR3, the DNA is TGCAGCGTTGAAGAGAGGAGAGACACTGAAGCTTTCTTT. Translated: CSVEERRDTEAFF.

This chain joins TRBV10-3 and TRBJ2-1, with a possible D match to TRBD2 (6 bases). Trimming removed 8 bases from V and 9 bases from J, with 11 bases in between. This CDR3 is built from 11 residues. In germline, CDR1 is ENHRY, CDR2 SYGVKD. CDR3 bases: TGTGCCATCGGGGCCGGGGGTGAGCAGTTCTTC. Amino acid sequence: CAIGAGGEQFF.

The chain couples TRBV7-9 to TRBJ2-1, with D possibly called TRBD1 or TRBD2 (5 bases each). V was trimmed by 5 bases and J by 7 bases, leaving 18 bases between them. The germline CDR1 and CDR2 sequences are SEHNR and FQNEAQ (reference sequence). The CDR3 extends over 15 amino acids. The CDR3 reads CASSKGRPLGNEQFF. DNA for the CDR3: TGTGCCAGCAGCAAGGGGAGACCTCTGGGTAATGAGCAGTTCTTC.

The rearrangement links TRBV2 to TRBJ1-6; unclear D gene. The V gene lost 3 bases and the J gene lost 10 bases, with 13 bases spanning the gap. Per the germline V gene, CDR1 is SNHLY and CDR2 is FYNNEI. The CDR3 covers 14 residues. For the CDR3, the DNA is TGTGCCAGCAGTGAGGCACGAGACATATCACCCCTCCACTTT. Translated, it gives CASSEARDISPLHF.

The rearrangement links TRBV30 to TRBJ2-5; D is possibly TRBD2 (5 bases). The CDR3 has 12 amino acids. Germline CDR1 reads GTSNPN; CDR2 reads SVGIG (reference sequence). V was shortened by 6 bases and J by 5 bases, with 13 bases between the two germline ends. Written as DNA, the CDR3 is TGTGCCTGCGGAGCTAGCAGGGAGACCCAGTACTTC. It encodes CACGASRETQYF. Looking up the rest from reference TRBV30 and TRBJ2-5 gives the full variable domain: SQTIHQWPATLVQPVGSPLSLECTVEGTSNPNLYWYRQAAGRGLQLLFYSVGIGQISSEVPQNLSASRPQDRQFILSSKKLLLSDSGFYLCACGASRETQYFGPGTRLLVL.

This clone has only a few counts. The chain employs TRBV10-3 and TRBJ1-2, with a weak D call TRBD1 (6 bases). Trimming took off 0 bases at V and 8 bases at J, with 7 bases between the two ends. In germline, CDR1 is ENHRY, CDR2 SYGVKD. The CDR3 spans 12 residues. CDR3 region: CAISESGTGYTF. In DNA form, the CDR3 reads TGTGCCATCAGTGAGTCCGGGACAGGCTACACCTTC.

This clone showed up just a few times. The V and J genes are TRBV29-1 and TRBJ2-2, with 9 bases identical to TRBD1. Unmatched junction bases numbered 3, after V lost 4 bases and J lost 6 bases. Germline V gene sequence: CDR1 SQVTM, CDR2 ANQGSEA. The CDR3 has 13 residues. CDR3 coding DNA: TGCAGCGTTGTGGGACAGGGTCCCGGGGAGCTGTTTTTT. This sequence encodes CSVVGQGPGELFF.

This clone was found a few times. The chain recombines TRBV4-2 with TRBJ2-5, with 9 bases lining up with TRBD2. The CDR3 consists of 19 residues. Looked up from germline, CDR1 is LGHNA and CDR2 is YNFKEQ. J gave up 0 bases and V 1 base, and 12 bases lay outside the gene matches. The CDR3 nucleotides read TGTGCCAGCAGCCAAGGAGGGCGGGGGGGAAACCAAGACCAAGAGACCCAGTACTTC. The encoded protein is CASSQGGRGGNQDQETQYF.

This clone was seen more than once but under ten times. The chain links TRBV6-5 to TRBJ2-7; D is unresolved. The CDR3 runs 11 residues. The germline CDR1 and CDR2 sequences are MNHEY and SVGAGI. The V end lost 6 bases, the J end lost 3 bases, and 6 bases lay between the germline ends. The CDR3 sequence: CASRGIYEQYF. The CDR3 region has the DNA TGTGCCAGCAGGGGCATCTACGAGCAGTACTTC.

The rearrangement joins TRBV30 to TRBJ1-1; 8 bases are a match to TRBD1. This CDR3 region has 14 residues. The V segment lost 5 bases and the J segment 1 base; nucleotides outside the gene matches: 6. The germline gives CDR1 GTSNPN, CDR2 SVGIG (reference sequence). The CDR3 DNA reads as TGTGCCTGGTTTGGACAGGGAAGGAACACTGAAGCTTTCTTT. Its translation: CAWFGQGRNTEAFF.